Listed here is a single T cell receptor beta chain. Profiled with immunoSEQ multiplex PCR; TCRdb holds only in-frame clones, not every one. The data hold around 100,000 clones, with 92% observed a single time. This record belongs to a study of control samples from healthy donors and cancer patients. The germline V and J ends were trimmed by 6 bases and 3 bases, with 10 bases remaining between them. Germline V lookup: CDR1 SNHLY, CDR2 FYNNEI. The CDR3 loop spans 13 amino acids. V usage is TRBV2 and J usage is TRBJ2-3; D call uncertain. The source material was blood. The receptor was derived from a human donor in good health. The donor label of this sample is uncertain. In DNA, the CDR3 is TGTGCCAGCAGAGATGGATTGACAGATACGCAGTATTTT. This translates into CASRDGLTDTQYF.